Presented here are 8 T cell receptor beta chains from one specimen sequenced in a study of blood T cell repertoires in COVID-19 (dated by TCRdb to about 2020). Preparation of the library involved the immunoSEQ multiplex PCR assay. TCRdb mirrors the immuneACCESS table, restricted to in-frame sequences. Some clones are absent from its copies; in checked studies, under half trace to an unresolved V gene, and the reason for the others is unknown. This sample holds just over 150,000 clones; 80% were observed only once. The ten largest clones capture roughly 0.52% of the sample. The sequenced sample was peripheral blood. All receptors come from a man aged 60-69 years with acute or convalescent COVID-19.

This sequence joins TRBV5-6 and TRBJ1-5; a weak D match, TRBD1 (6 bases). The germline V gene has CDR1 SGHDT and CDR2 YYEEEE. This CDR3 region has 14 residues. V lost 1 base and J 4 bases, leaving 9 bases between the germline ends. CDR3: CASSLWGTNQPQHF. The CDR3 DNA reads as TGTGCCAGCAGCTTGTGGGGGACAAATCAGCCCCAGCATTTT.

This clone was recorded once. The chain is built from TRBV7-2 and TRBJ1-1; D unresolved. CDR3 length equals 12 residues. V lost 1 base, J lost 7 bases, and 7 bases lay in between. Germline assignment: CDR1 SGHTA and CDR2 FQGNSA. The CDR3 reads CASSLVGSEAFF. The DNA for the CDR3 is TGTGCCAGCAGCTTAGTGGGGAGTGAAGCTTTCTTT.

The chain employs TRBV4-1 and TRBJ2-7, with 10 bases fitting TRBD1. CDR1 and CDR2 from the germline V gene are MGHRA and YSYEKL. This CDR3 region has 14 residues. The ends lost 1 base at V and 6 bases at J; junction bases unmatched: 3. The CDR3 region has the DNA TGCGCCAGCAGCCAAGGGGGGACAGGGGTCGAGCAGTACTTC. Amino acid sequence: CASSQGGTGVEQYF.

This chain links TRBV6-5 with TRBJ1-6; TRBD1 agrees at 8 bases. CDR1 MNHEY and CDR2 SVGAGI come from the germline V gene. The CDR3 is 16 residues long. The trim removed 0 bases at V and 7 bases at J, leaving 5 bases unmatched. The CDR3 is CASSYSMNRGNSPLHF. The CDR3 DNA follows: TGTGCCAGCAGTTACTCGATGAACAGGGGGAATTCACCCCTCCACTTT.

The CDR3 DNA follows: TGTGCCAGCAGTGCGACTAACACCGGGGAGCTGTTTTTT. Residues: CASSATNTGELFF. The chain is built from TRBV28 and TRBJ2-2; D not resolved. CDR1 is MDHEN and CDR2 is SYDVKM in the germline V gene. The V gene lost 5 bases and the J gene lost 2 bases, with 6 bases spanning the gap. The CDR3 runs 13 residues. Using reference TRBV28 and TRBJ2-2 for the parts outside the CDR3, the full variable domain is DVKVTQSSRYLVKRTGEKVFLECVQDMDHENMFWYRQDPGLGLRLIYFSYDVKMKEKGDIPEGYSVSREKKERFSLILESASTNQTSMYLCASSATNTGELFFGEGSRLTVL.

This clone was recorded a few times. The chain couples TRBV6-4 to TRBJ2-1; the match to TRBD1 covers 11 bases. CDR1 MRHNA and CDR2 SNTAGT come from the germline V gene. Unmatched junction bases numbered 8, after V lost 5 bases and J lost 8 bases. This CDR3 spans 15 amino acids. The CDR3 nucleotides are TGTGCCAGCAGTCTCGGGACAGGGGGAGGCCATGAGCAGTTCTTC. Encoded protein: CASSLGTGGGHEQFF.

This chain joins TRBV24-1 and TRBJ2-1, with D perhaps TRBD1 (8 bases). The V and J ends lost 5 bases and 5 bases respectively, with 24 bases between them. The CDR3 has 18 residues. The germline CDR1 and CDR2 sequences are KGHDR and SFDVKD. The CDR3 is CATSGESFLQGGNNEQFF. CDR3 coding DNA: TGTGCCACCAGTGGGGAGTCGTTTCTACAGGGGGGGAACAATGAGCAGTTCTTC.

V is TRBV20-1 and J is TRBJ1-4; possible D gene TRBD1, 5 bases. Germline CDR1 and CDR2: DFQATT and SNEGSKA (reference sequence). There are 14 residues in the CDR3. The ends were cut back, 3 bases at V and 4 bases at J, with 12 bases in the middle. CDR3 in amino acids: CSASRQGLNEKLFF. The CDR3 nucleotides are TGCAGTGCTAGTCGGCAGGGCCTTAATGAAAAACTGTTTTTT.